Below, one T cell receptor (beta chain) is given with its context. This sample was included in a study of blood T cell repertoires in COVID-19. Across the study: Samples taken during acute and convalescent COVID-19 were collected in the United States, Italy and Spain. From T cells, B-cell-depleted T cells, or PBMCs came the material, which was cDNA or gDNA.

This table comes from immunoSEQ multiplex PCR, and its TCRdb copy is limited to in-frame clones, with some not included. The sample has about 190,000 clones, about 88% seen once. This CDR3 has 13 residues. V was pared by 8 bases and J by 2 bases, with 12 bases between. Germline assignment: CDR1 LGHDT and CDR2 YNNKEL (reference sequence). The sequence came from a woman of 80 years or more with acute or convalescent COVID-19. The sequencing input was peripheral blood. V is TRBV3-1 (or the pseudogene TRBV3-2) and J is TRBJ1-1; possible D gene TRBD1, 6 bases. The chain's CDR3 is CASAIQGNTEAFF. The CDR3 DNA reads TGTGCCAGCGCCATACAGGGAAACACTGAAGCTTTCTTT.